This is a list of T cell receptor beta chains from one sample in a study of graft-versus-host responses after intestinal transplantation. Method: immunoSEQ multiplex PCR; TCRdb's copy keeps in-frame clones and lacks some. The sample includes 6,500 to 10,000 clones, 31% of them seen just once. The sample here was alloreactive CD4+ T cells from a mixed lymphocyte reaction culture, taken before intestinal transplant. The receptors originated from a human patient who received an intestinal transplant. Both conserved end residues are part of each CDR3. The order of the fields is J gene, V gene, clone size, D gene, CDR3 DNA, CDR3 protein. The D gene is left open where the match is weak. Only some rows state a clone size, as once, few, many or a class for expanded clones.

TRBJ2-5,TRBV7-9,.,TRBD2,TGTGCCAGCAGCTTAGCGCTAGCGGGGGGTCAAGAGACCCAGTACTTC,CASSLALAGGQETQYF
TRBJ1-2,TRBV7-2,.,.,TGTGCCAGCAGCCCGACAGCCCTCTATGGCTACACCTTC,CASSPTALYGYTF
TRBJ1-2,TRBV6-5,few,.,TGTGCCAGCAGTTTCGACAGAACGAACTATGGCTACACCTTC,CASSFDRTNYGYTF
TRBJ1-4,TRBV7-2,.,.,TGTGCCAGCAGCTTAGTTGCGCAGGGAGGTGAAAAACTGTTTTTT,CASSLVAQGGEKLFF
TRBJ1-3,TRBV21-1,few,.,TGTGCCAGCAGCAAGGGGGTGGGAGGCTCTGGAAACACCATATATTTT,CASSKGVGGSGNTIYF
TRBJ2-7,TRBV27,.,.,TGTGCCAGCAGTTTATTCCGGGGATCGGTGTACGAGCAGTACTTC,CASSLFRGSVYEQYF
TRBJ1-2,TRBV28,few,.,TGTGCCAGCAGCACCTTCAGGCTTTATGGCTACACCTTC,CASSTFRLYGYTF
TRBJ2-2,TRBV2,.,.,TGTGCCAGCAAATTAGAGGGTGCCCTTAACACCGGGGAGCTGTTTTTT,CASKLEGALNTGELFF
TRBJ1-2,TRBV2,few,.,TGTGCCAGCACCCCGGACAGCTATGGCTACACCTTC,CASTPDSYGYTF
TRBJ2-7,TRBV7-9,.,TRBD1,TGTGCCAGCAGCCGCGGACAGGGGCCCTACGAGCAGTACTTC,CASSRGQGPYEQYF
TRBJ1-6,TRBV6-6,few,.,TGTGCCAGCAGTTACTTTCGCCGGGGGGATTCACCCCTCCACTTT,CASSYFRRGDSPLHF
TRBJ2-5,TRBV14,.,TRBD2,TGTGCCAGCAGCCAAGGTGGTAGCGGGAGACAAGAGACCCAGTACTTC,CASSQGGSGRQETQYF
TRBJ1-2,TRBV7-9,few,.,TGTGCCAGCAGCCGAAGCAGAGCAGGGGTAAATGGCTACACCTTC,CASSRSRAGVNGYTF
TRBJ2-2,TRBV2,medium-sized,.,TGTGCCAGCAGGGAGGTTCCCGGGGAGCTGTTTTTT,CASREVPGELFF
TRBJ2-1,TRBV27,few,TRBD2,TGTGCCAGCAGTTTGGGGTTGGGACTAGGCGCGGATGAGCAGTTCTTC,CASSLGLGLGADEQFF
TRBJ1-1,TRBV19,.,.,TGTGCCAGTAGTCCGGGGCGGGGAATGAACACTGAAGCTTTCTTT,CASSPGRGMNTEAFF
TRBJ2-3,TRBV7-3,once,.,TGTGCCAGCAGCGCAACGGGACTCGATGGGGATACGCAGTATTTT,CASSATGLDGDTQYF
TRBJ2-5,TRBV5-1,few,.,TGCGCCAGCAGCTTAACAGGGTATTCGCAAGAGACCCAGTACTTC,CASSLTGYSQETQYF
TRBJ2-3,TRBV5-1,.,.,TGCGCCAGCAGCCAGGGGTGGGGCACAGATACGCAGTATTTT,CASSQGWGTDTQYF
TRBJ1-1,TRBV7-6,.,.,TGTGCCAGCAGCTTAGAGAGACAGAGAGAAGCTTTCTTT,CASSLERQREAFF
TRBJ2-7,TRBV6-6,.,.,TGTGCCAGCAGCAACCCCCTCAGGATCGAGCAGTACTTC,CASSNPLRIEQYF
TRBJ1-6,TRBV9,.,.,TGTGCCAGCAGCGTAGCTGTGACGGCGGTTAATTCACCCCTCCACTTT,CASSVAVTAVNSPLHF
TRBJ1-2,TRBV5-4,few,TRBD1,TGTGCCAGCAGCATGACAGGGGGCATAAACTATGGCTACACCTTC,CASSMTGGINYGYTF
TRBJ1-5,TRBV19,.,TRBD1,TGTGCCAGTAGTAAGGGACAGGGGAGGTTCAATCAGCCCCAGCATTTT,CASSKGQGRFNQPQHF
TRBJ2-7,TRBV6-1,few,TRBD2,TGTGCCGCTGGGTGGCGGGGGGGCAAGGGTTACGAGCAGTACTTC,CAAGWRGGKGYEQYF
TRBJ2-4,TRBV30,medium-sized,TRBD1,TGTGCCTGGAGCGTAGGGGGACAGGTAAACATTCAGTACTTC,CAWSVGGQVNIQYF
TRBJ1-2,TRBV15,few,TRBD1,TGTGCCACCAGCAGAGATCGAGAGACAGGGACCTATGGCTACACCTTC,CATSRDRETGTYGYTF
TRBJ2-3,TRBV13,few,TRBD2,TGTGCCAGCAGCCGGGACTACGCCTTTCAAGATACGCAGTATTTT,CASSRDYAFQDTQYF
TRBJ2-7,TRBV5-6,medium-sized,.,TGTGCCAGCAGCTTTTGGGGGGTCGGCGAGCAGTACTTC,CASSFWGVGEQYF
TRBJ2-5,TRBV7-2,.,.,TGTGCCAGCAGCCAGAAAGAGACCCAGTACTTC,CASSQKETQYF
TRBJ2-3,TRBV7-2,few,TRBD2,TGTGCCAGCAGCTTAGCTGGCACGGGACTAGCGTTGGATACGCAGTATTTT,CASSLAGTGLALDTQYF